The 28 T cell receptor beta chains below all came from one sample that was sequenced in a study of blood T cells in healthy people across ages. A second PCR, run for roughly 7 to 12 cycles, used a sample-barcoded 5' primer plus a J-beta primer mix. A single record per CDR3 protein comes from TCRdb applying MiXCR to the 5' RACE reads. The sample yields approximately 780,000 distinct CDR3 sequences, around 24% seen once. These sequences were also reported in another study, on T cells of mothers and their children.

Sequencing used blood. The receptor set was obtained from a boy aged 5-17 years in good health.

This rearrangement joins TRBV6-2 or TRBV6-3 to TRBJ2-2, with D perhaps TRBD1 or TRBD2 (6 bases each). V was cut by 3 bases and J by 3 bases, with 11 bases left in between. The germline gives CDR1 MNHEY, CDR2 SVGEGT. The length of the CDR3 is 15 residues. Written as DNA, the CDR3 is TGTGCCAGCAGTTATCACAGGGAGGACACCGGGGAGCTGTTTTTT. It codes for CASSYHREDTGELFF.

This clonotype was recorded a few times. This chain links TRBV9 with TRBJ2-1, with 8 bases identical to TRBD1. The V segment lost 4 bases and the J segment 8 bases; nucleotides outside the gene matches: 11. The CDR3 covers 15 residues. CDR1 is SGDLS and CDR2 is YYNGEE in the germline V gene. The CDR3 sequence is CASSTGQGPLYEQFF. DNA for the CDR3: TGTGCCAGCAGCACCGGACAGGGCCCCCTTTATGAGCAGTTCTTC.

This clonotype was observed a handful of times. V and J are TRBV12-3 or TRBV12-4 and TRBJ2-5; TRBD2 agrees at 10 bases. The CDR3 has 15 residues. The ends lost 7 bases at V and 4 bases at J; junction bases unmatched: 9. CDR3 loop: CASTQSGGARETQYF. For the CDR3, the DNA is TGTGCCAGCACTCAAAGCGGGGGGGCTCGAGAGACCCAGTACTTC.

This clonotype turned up a few times. The chain uses TRBV20-1 and TRBJ2-5; weak D call: TRBD1 (6 bases). The length of the CDR3 is 14 residues. Between the trimmed V and J ends, which lost 5 bases and 5 bases, there was a span of 18 bases. Germline values: CDR1 DFQATT, CDR2 SNEGSKA (reference sequence). As DNA, the CDR3 is TGCAGTGCTCGATCAGGGGCCGGGGCGGAGACCCAGTACTTC. Its translation is CSARSGAGAETQYF.

Only a few counts were recorded for this clonotype. V and J are TRBV20-1 and TRBJ2-7; 7 nucleotides align to TRBD2. Germline CDR1 is DFQATT and CDR2 is SNEGSKA (reference sequence). V shed 6 bases, J shed 0 bases, and the junction held 8 bases outside the gene matches. The CDR3 runs to 14 residues. CDR3 sequence: CSALSGESSYEQYF. The CDR3 DNA sequence: TGCAGTGCCCTGAGCGGGGAAAGCTCCTACGAGCAGTACTTC.

The rearrangement links TRBV15 to TRBJ2-5; D gene unclear. CDR1 and CDR2 (germline): LNHNV, YYDKDF (reference sequence). V was shortened by 0 bases and J by 11 bases, with 13 bases between the two germline ends. The CDR3 totals 13 residues. The CDR3 nucleotides read TGTGCCACCAGCAGAGAGCGGCTCCCGGAGCAGTACTTC. It yields the protein CATSRERLPEQYF.

This clonotype appeared many times. The chain is built from TRBV5-1 and TRBJ2-5; D remains ambiguous. CDR1 is SGHRS, CDR2 YFSETQ, per germline. The V end was cut by 0 bases, the J end by 0 bases, with 9 bases between. The CDR3 runs 15 residues. CDR3 sequence (DNA): TGCGCCAGCAGCTTGGCCCGTCCCGACCAAGAGACCCAGTACTTC. It translates to CASSLARPDQETQYF.

There are a few counts of this clonotype. This chain joins TRBV10-3 and TRBJ2-2; D gene uncertain. Trimming removed 11 bases at V and 4 bases at J, with 8 bases between. Germline V gene sequence: CDR1 ENHRY, CDR2 SYGVKD. There are 11 residues in the CDR3. The CDR3 sequence: CAVSFTGELFF. The CDR3 bases are TGTGCCGTCTCTTTCACCGGGGAGCTGTTTTTT.

The sample holds a few counts of this clonotype. In this CDR3 the conserved last residue, phenylalanine or tryptophan, is missing, so a read error is likely. The chain is built from TRBV29-1 and TRBJ2-2; no definite D call. CDR1 is SQVTM, CDR2 ANQGSEA, per germline. The V and J ends lost 2 bases and 2 bases respectively, with 9 bases between them. The CDR3 spans 14 residues. This chain's CDR3 is CSVEKYLNTGELFL. In nucleotides, the CDR3 is TGCAGCGTTGAAAAGTACTTAAACACCGGGGAGCTGTTTCTT.

Comments on this clonotype: The junction shows a germline mismatch at one end, possibly a read error. The chain recombines TRBV20-1 with TRBJ1-1, with 9 bases fitting TRBD1. CDR3 length equals 15 residues. CDR1 and CDR2 from the germline V gene are DFQATT and SNEGSKA (reference sequence). CDR3 in amino acids: CSVRGRQGVNTEAFF. The DNA of the CDR3 is TGCAGTGTTAGAGGTAGACAGGGGGTGAACACTGAAGCTTTCTTT.

This clonotype appeared a few times. The rearrangement joins TRBV20-1 to TRBJ2-2; weak D call: TRBD2 (5 bases). V was pared by 3 bases and J by 10 bases, with 12 bases between. The CDR3 totals 12 residues. Germline CDR1 and CDR2: DFQATT and SNEGSKA (reference sequence). The CDR3 protein is CSARAGLAELFF. DNA for the CDR3: TGCAGTGCTAGGGCCGGACTGGCGGAGCTGTTTTTT.

CDR3 protein: CASSRRHQGMNTEAFF. For the CDR3, the DNA is TGTGCCAGCAGCCGAAGGCACCAGGGCATGAACACTGAAGCTTTCTTT. The chain uses TRBV7-9 and TRBJ1-1, with D possibly being TRBD1 (5 bases). Trimming left V 5 bases short and J 0 bases short, with 16 bases between. The length of the CDR3 is 16 residues. Looked up from germline, CDR1 is SEHNR and CDR2 is FQNEAQ (reference sequence).

This clonotype has only a few counts. This chain links TRBV29-1 with TRBJ1-2; D is unclear. Germline CDR1 is SQVTM and CDR2 is ANQGSEA. This CDR3 has 12 residues. V dropped 2 bases and J dropped 8 bases, with 12 bases sitting between them. The CDR3: CSVERQPGGYTF. The CDR3 region has the DNA TGCAGCGTTGAACGGCAGCCTGGAGGCTACACCTTC.

The chain employs TRBV24-1 and TRBJ2-2, with D possibly matching TRBD1 (5 bases). CDR1 KGHDR and CDR2 SFDVKD come from the germline V gene. The CDR3 has 13 residues. V lost 5 bases to trimming and J lost 3 bases, with 6 bases between them. The CDR3: CATSAGYTGELFF. The CDR3 coding sequence is TGTGCCACCAGTGCAGGGTACACCGGGGAGCTGTTTTTT.

This chain links TRBV7-2 with TRBJ2-1; 8 bases are shared with TRBD2. CDR3 length equals 17 residues. Looked up from germline, CDR1 is SGHTA and CDR2 is FQGNSA. J lost 2 bases, V lost 0 bases, and 6 bases had no gene match. CDR3 sequence (DNA): TGTGCCAGCAGCTTAGCGATGGGAGCGGGGGCCTACAATGAGCAGTTCTTC. Protein sequence: CASSLAMGAGAYNEQFF.

The V call is TRBV12-3 or TRBV12-4, the J call TRBJ2-7; 9 bases match TRBD1. This CDR3 spans 15 amino acids. The junction had 12 bases not matched to a gene; V was cut back by 9 bases and J by 3 bases. This CDR3 is CASADRGDGGYEQYF. The CDR3, as DNA: TGTGCCAGTGCGGACAGGGGAGACGGCGGCTACGAGCAGTACTTC.

The genes are TRBV5-1 and TRBJ2-5; tentatively, D is TRBD2 (5 bases). Trimming took off 0 bases at V and 5 bases at J, with 8 bases between the two ends. Germline V gene lookup returns CDR1 SGHRS and CDR2 YFSETQ. This CDR3 has 13 amino acids. The CDR3 spells CASSLGKRETQYF. CDR3 bases: TGCGCCAGCAGCTTGGGGAAGCGGGAGACCCAGTACTTC.

The V gene is TRBV5-1, the J gene TRBJ1-1; D ambiguous. V was cut by 1 base and J by 1 base, with 8 bases left in between. The CDR3 is made up of 14 amino acids. Germline assignment: CDR1 SGHRS and CDR2 YFSETQ. For the CDR3, the DNA is TGCGCCAGCAGCTTGTCTCCGTCGAACACTGAAGCTTTCTTT. Its translation is CASSLSPSNTEAFF.

A note on this clonotype: The junction departs from the called germline gene at one end, perhaps through a read error. V and J are TRBV29-1 and TRBJ2-5, with D perhaps assigned TRBD1 or TRBD2 (5 bases each). Germline CDR1 and CDR2: SQVTM and ANQGSEA. This CDR3 region has 11 residues. The CDR3 loop reads CSAVGARVRFF. CDR3 nucleotides: TGCAGCGCAGTCGGGGCCCGAGTACGGTTCTTC.

The V call is TRBV7-9, the J call TRBJ2-5; TRBD1 matches at 9 bases. The last part of the DNA fits TRBJ2-7 better; the J call may be wrong. The CDR3 consists of 16 residues. Germline-derived CDR1 and CDR2 are SEHNR and FQNEAQ (reference sequence). This chain's CDR3 is CASSTLQGASFYEQYF. The CDR3 DNA reads TGTGCCAGCAGCACCCTACAGGGGGCTTCCTTCTACGAGCAGTACTTC.

The rearrangement joins TRBV9 to TRBJ2-5, with 11 bases matching TRBD2. Germline-derived CDR1 and CDR2 are SGDLS and YYNGEE. After removal of 4 bases from V and 0 bases from J, the junction contained 11 bases not matched to a gene. The length of the CDR3 is 18 residues. CDR3 sequence: CASSLGVASGGYQETQYF. The DNA of the CDR3 is TGTGCCAGCAGCCTCGGGGTGGCTAGCGGGGGGTACCAAGAGACCCAGTACTTC.

The chain joins TRBV7-9 to TRBJ2-5; D is undetermined. TRBJ2-7 matches the DNA end more closely, so the J call is doubtful. This CDR3 has 15 residues. Germline V CDR1 and CDR2: SEHNR, FQNEAQ (reference sequence). The CDR3 reads CASSLDRSLSYEQYF. The CDR3 DNA reads TGTGCCAGCAGCTTAGACCGGTCCCTCTCCTACGAGCAGTACTTC.

The chain recombines TRBV29-1 with TRBJ2-7; D call uncertain. The V gene lost 7 bases and the J gene lost 0 bases, with 7 bases spanning the gap. Germline CDR1 and CDR2: SQVTM and ANQGSEA. This CDR3 has 11 residues. The CDR3 spells CSALRSYEQYF. CDR3 in DNA: TGCAGCGCCCTCCGCTCCTACGAGCAGTACTTC.

This clonotype was seen a handful of times. V usage is TRBV29-1 and J usage is TRBJ1-1; weak D call: TRBD1 (5 bases). The CDR3 sequence is 15 residues long. V lost 2 bases and J lost 3, with 16 bases in between. CDR1 and CDR2 from the germline V gene are SQVTM and ANQGSEA. The CDR3 coding sequence is TGCAGCGTTGAATATGGGGCCTCGAGATACACTGAAGCTTTCTTT. Translation: CSVEYGASRYTEAFF.

This clonotype was counted a few times. J is TRBJ2-5 and V is TRBV20-1, with 9 bases aligning to TRBD2. CDR1 is DFQATT and CDR2 is SNEGSKA in the germline V gene (reference sequence). V shed 5 bases, J shed 2 bases, and the junction held 6 bases outside the gene matches. The CDR3 extends over 14 amino acids. The CDR3 region is CSAQTSGGQETQYF. The CDR3 coding sequence is TGCAGTGCTCAGACTAGCGGAGGGCAAGAGACCCAGTACTTC.

This rearrangement joins TRBV29-1 to TRBJ1-2, with D perhaps TRBD1 (5 bases). The germline CDR1 and CDR2 sequences are SQVTM and ANQGSEA. Trimming cost V 4 bases and J 0 bases, with 12 bases left between them. The CDR3 spans 14 residues. The CDR3 loop reads CSVANWGTNYGYTF. The CDR3 DNA is TGCAGCGTTGCAAACTGGGGGACTAACTATGGCTACACCTTC.

This sequence joins TRBV7-8 and TRBJ1-2, with TRBD1 matching 8 bases. The CDR3 length is 15 residues. The germline gives CDR1 SGHVS, CDR2 FQNEAQ. J gave up 8 bases and V 4 bases, and 12 bases lay outside the gene matches. CDR3 loop: CASSSRTGRSGGYTF. CDR3 bases: TGTGCCAGCAGCTCACGGACAGGGAGGAGTGGCGGCTACACCTTC.

This clonotype was observed many times. V and J are TRBV29-1 and TRBJ2-5, with 9 bases fitting TRBD2. This CDR3 region has 15 residues. With V trimmed by 3 bases and J by 1 base, 6 bases remained unmatched. From germline, CDR1 is SQVTM and CDR2 ANQGSEA. CDR3 DNA sequence: TGCAGCGTTGATCCCGCGGGGGGGCCCCAAGAGACCCAGTACTTC. Encoded protein: CSVDPAGGPQETQYF.